This T cell receptor (beta chain) is from a study of OX40 agonist ivuxolimab in advanced cancers. Study context: An agonistic anti-OX40 (CD134) antibody, ivuxolimab, was used to treat the patients. Patients enrolled in dose escalation were diagnosed with hepatocellular carcinoma, melanoma, renal cell or head and neck cancer. Study results and limitations: Among the lowest peripheral clonal expansion occurred in 0.1-3.0 mg/kg partial responders. CD4+ and CD8+ blood T cells expanded clonally by week 6 at 0.1 to 3.0 mg/kg.

Germline CDR1 is MNHEY and CDR2 is SVGAGI. CDR3 length equals 13 residues. After removal of 5 bases from V and 6 bases from J, the junction contained 6 bases not matched to a gene. Sequencing used immunoSEQ multiplex PCR; TCRdb keeps in-frame clones, though not all of them. Of 45,000 to 50,000 clones listed, 70% to 90% were seen once; the top ten hold about an eighth. This clone is large (0.1 to 1%) in the sample. What it recognizes is unknown. The origin of this receptor is an adult with an advanced solid tumor such as melanoma, head and neck, liver or kidney cancer. The source material was CD4+ or CD8+ T cells sorted from blood, sampled in a trial of the OX40 agonist ivuxolimab. V is TRBV6-5 and J is TRBJ1-2; 7 bases match TRBD1. CDR3 loop: CASSPGQLNGYTF. CDR3 coding DNA: TGTGCCAGCAGTCCGGGACAGTTAAATGGCTACACCTTC.